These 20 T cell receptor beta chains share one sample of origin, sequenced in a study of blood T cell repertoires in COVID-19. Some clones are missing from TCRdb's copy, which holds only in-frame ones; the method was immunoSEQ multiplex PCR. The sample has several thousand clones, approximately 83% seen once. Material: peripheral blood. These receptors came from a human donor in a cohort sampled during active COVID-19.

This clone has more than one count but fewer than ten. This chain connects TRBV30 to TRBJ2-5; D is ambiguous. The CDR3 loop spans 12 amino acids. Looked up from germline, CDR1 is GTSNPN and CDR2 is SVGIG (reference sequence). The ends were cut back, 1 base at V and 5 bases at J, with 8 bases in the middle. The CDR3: CAWSAMRETQYF. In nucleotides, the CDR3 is TGTGCCTGGAGTGCCATGAGGGAGACCCAGTACTTC.

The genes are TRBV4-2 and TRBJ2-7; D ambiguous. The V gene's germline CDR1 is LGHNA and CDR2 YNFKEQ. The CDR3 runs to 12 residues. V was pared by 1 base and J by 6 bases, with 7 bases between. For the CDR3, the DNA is TGTGCCAGCAGCCAAGGTCGGTTCGAGCAGTACTTC. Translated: CASSQGRFEQYF.

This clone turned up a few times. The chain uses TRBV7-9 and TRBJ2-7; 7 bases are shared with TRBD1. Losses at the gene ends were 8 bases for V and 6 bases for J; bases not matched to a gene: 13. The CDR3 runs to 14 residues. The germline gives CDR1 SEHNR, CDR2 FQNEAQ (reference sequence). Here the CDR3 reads CASSHAGGQSEQYF. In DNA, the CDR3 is TGTGCCAGCTCTCACGCAGGGGGTCAGTCCGAGCAGTACTTC.

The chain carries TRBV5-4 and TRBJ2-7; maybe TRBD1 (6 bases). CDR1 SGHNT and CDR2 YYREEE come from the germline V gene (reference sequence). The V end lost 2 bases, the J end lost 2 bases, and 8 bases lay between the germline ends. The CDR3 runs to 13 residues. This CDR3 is CASSLSGAYEQYF. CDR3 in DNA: TGTGCCAGCAGCTTATCAGGGGCCTACGAGCAGTACTTC.

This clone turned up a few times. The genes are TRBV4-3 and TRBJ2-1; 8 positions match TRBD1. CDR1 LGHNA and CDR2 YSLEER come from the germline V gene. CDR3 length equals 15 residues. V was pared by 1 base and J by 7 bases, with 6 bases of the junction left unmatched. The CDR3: CASSQGTGRGNEQFF. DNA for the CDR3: TGCGCCAGCAGCCAAGGGACAGGGAGAGGGAATGAGCAGTTCTTC.

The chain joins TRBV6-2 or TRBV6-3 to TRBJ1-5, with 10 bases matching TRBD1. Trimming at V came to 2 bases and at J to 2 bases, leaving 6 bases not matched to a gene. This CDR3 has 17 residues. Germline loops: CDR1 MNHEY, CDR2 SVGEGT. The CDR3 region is CASSYMTGGEGNQPQHF. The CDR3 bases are TGTGCCAGCAGTTACATGACAGGGGGCGAAGGCAATCAGCCCCAGCATTTT.

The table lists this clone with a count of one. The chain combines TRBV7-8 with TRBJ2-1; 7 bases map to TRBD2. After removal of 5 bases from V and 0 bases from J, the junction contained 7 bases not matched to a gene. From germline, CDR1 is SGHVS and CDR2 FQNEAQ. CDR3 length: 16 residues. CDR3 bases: TGTGCCAGCAGCCGGCGGCGCGGGAGCTCCTACAATGAGCAGTTCTTC. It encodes CASSRRRGSSYNEQFF.

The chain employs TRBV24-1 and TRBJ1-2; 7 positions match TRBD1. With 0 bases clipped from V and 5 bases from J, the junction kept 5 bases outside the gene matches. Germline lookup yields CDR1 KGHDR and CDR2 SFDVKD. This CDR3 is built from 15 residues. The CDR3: CATSDLGQDFYGYTF. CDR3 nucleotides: TGTGCCACCAGTGATTTGGGACAGGACTTTTATGGCTACACCTTC.

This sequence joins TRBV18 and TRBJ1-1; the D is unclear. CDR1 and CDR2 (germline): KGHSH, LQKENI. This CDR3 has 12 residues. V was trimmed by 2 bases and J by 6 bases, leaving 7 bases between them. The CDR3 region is CASSPGSSEAFF. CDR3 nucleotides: TGTGCCAGCTCACCAGGCAGTTCTGAAGCTTTCTTT.

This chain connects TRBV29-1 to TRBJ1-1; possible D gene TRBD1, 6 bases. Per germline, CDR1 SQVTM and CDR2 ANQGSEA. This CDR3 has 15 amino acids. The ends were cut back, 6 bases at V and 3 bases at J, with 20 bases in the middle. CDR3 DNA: TGCAGCGTGAACGAACAGGGTTTAAGGGACACTGAAGCTTTCTTT. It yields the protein CSVNEQGLRDTEAFF.

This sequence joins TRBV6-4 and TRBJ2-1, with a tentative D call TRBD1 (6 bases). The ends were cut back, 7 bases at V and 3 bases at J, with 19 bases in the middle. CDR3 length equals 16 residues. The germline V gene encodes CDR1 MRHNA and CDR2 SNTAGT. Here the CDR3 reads CASTRHRENNYNEQFF. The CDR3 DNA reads TGTGCCAGCACCCGTCACAGGGAGAATAACTACAATGAGCAGTTCTTC.

The CDR3 protein is CASSLSGQNTQYF. The CDR3 coding sequence is TGTGCCAGCAGTTTATCTGGACAGAATACGCAGTATTTT. This sequence joins TRBV27 and TRBJ2-3; a possible D gene is TRBD1 (6 bases). CDR1 is MNHEY, CDR2 SMNVEV, per germline (reference sequence). With 0 bases removed from V and 7 bases from J, the gap between germline ends came to 8 bases. The CDR3 spans 13 residues.

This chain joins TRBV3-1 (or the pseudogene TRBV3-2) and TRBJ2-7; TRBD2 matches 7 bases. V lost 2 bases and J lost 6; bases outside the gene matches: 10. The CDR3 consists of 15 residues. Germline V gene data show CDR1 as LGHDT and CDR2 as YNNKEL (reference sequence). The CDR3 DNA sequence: TGTGCCAGCAGCCAACATGGTGTGGCTAGCGGCGAGCAGTACTTC. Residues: CASSQHGVASGEQYF.

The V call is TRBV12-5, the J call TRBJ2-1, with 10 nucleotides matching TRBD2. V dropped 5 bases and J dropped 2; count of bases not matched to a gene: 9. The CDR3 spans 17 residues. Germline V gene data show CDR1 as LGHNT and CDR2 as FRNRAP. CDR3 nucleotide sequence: TGTGCTAGTGGTCCTCTAGCGGGAGAATGGCCCTACAATGAGCAGTTCTTC. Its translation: CASGPLAGEWPYNEQFF.

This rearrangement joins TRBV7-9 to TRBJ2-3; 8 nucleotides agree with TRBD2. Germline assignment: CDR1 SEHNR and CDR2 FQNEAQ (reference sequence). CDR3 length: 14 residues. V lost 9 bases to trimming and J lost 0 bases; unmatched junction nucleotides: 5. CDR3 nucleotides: TGTGCCAGTACCGGGACTAGGAGCACAGATACGCAGTATTTT. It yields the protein CASTGTRSTDTQYF.

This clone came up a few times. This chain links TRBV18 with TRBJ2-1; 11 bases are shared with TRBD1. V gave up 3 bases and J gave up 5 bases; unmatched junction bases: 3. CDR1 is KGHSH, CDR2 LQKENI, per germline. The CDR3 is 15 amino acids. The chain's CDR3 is CASSPDRGRNNEQFF. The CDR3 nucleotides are TGTGCCAGCTCACCGGACAGGGGGCGAAACAATGAGCAGTTCTTC.

The CDR3 here is CASSQERGGEKLFF. DNA for the CDR3: TGTGCCAGCAGCCAAGAGAGGGGAGGTGAAAAACTGTTTTTT. The V call is TRBV3-1 (or the pseudogene TRBV3-2), the J call TRBJ1-4, with D tentatively TRBD1 (5 bases). The CDR3 has 14 amino acids. Deletions cut 0 bases from V and 7 bases from J, with 9 bases between. Germline CDR1 is LGHDT and CDR2 is YNNKEL (reference sequence).

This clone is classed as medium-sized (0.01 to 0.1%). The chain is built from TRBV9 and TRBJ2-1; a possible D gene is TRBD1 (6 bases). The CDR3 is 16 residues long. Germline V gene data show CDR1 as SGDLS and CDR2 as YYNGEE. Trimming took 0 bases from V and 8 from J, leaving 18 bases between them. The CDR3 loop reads CASSVGLQGSVYEQFF. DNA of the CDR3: TGTGCCAGCAGCGTAGGACTACAGGGATCTGTCTATGAGCAGTTCTTC.

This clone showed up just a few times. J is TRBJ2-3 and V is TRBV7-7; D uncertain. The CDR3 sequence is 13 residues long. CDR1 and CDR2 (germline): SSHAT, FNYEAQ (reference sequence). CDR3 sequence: CASQETVTDTQYF. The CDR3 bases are TGTGCTAGCCAAGAGACTGTCACAGATACGCAGTATTTT.

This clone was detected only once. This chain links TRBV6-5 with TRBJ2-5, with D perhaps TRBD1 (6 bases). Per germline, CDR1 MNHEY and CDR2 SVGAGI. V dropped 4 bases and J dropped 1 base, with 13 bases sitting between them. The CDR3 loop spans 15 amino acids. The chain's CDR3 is CASSSGVTRQETQYF. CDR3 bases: TGTGCCAGCAGTTCAGGGGTTACGCGCCAAGAGACCCAGTACTTC.